These T cell receptor beta chains were read from a single sample in a study of blood T cell repertoires in COVID-19. Sequenced by immunoSEQ multiplex PCR; TCRdb stores in-frame clones only, minus some. The data contain 250,000 or so clones, around 90% of them seen just once; the ten biggest clones take up 0.75% to 1%. The specimen was peripheral blood. The origin of the receptors is a woman aged 40 to 50 who had recovered from COVID-19. Both conserved end residues are part of each CDR3. The order of the fields is clone size, J gene, D gene, V gene, CDR3 DNA, CDR3 protein. D genes are given only for firm matches. Clone size appears in some rows only: once, few, many, or a class for an expanded clone.

abundance: few
j_gene: TRBJ1-1
d_gene: TRBD1
v_gene: TRBV19
CDR3nt: TGTGCCAGTAGTACCGAGGGACAGGGCTACGGTAGCACTGAAGCTTTCTTT
CDR3aa: CASSTEGQGYGSTEAFF

abundance: once
j_gene: TRBJ2-5
d_gene: NA
v_gene: TRBV11-3
CDR3nt: TGTGCCAGCAGCTTAGTTTGGGCGGGGGAGACCCAGTACTTC
CDR3aa: CASSLVWAGETQYF

abundance: NA
j_gene: TRBJ2-1
d_gene: NA
v_gene: TRBV19
CDR3nt: TGTGCCAGTAGTATAGGCGGACAAAACAATGAGCAGTTCTTC
CDR3aa: CASSIGGQNNEQFF

abundance: NA
j_gene: TRBJ2-2
d_gene: NA
v_gene: TRBV7-9
CDR3nt: TGTGCCAGCGGCAAAAGCGGGCCCCAACCCGGGGAGCTGTTTTTT
CDR3aa: CASGKSGPQPGELFF

abundance: NA
j_gene: TRBJ2-7
d_gene: NA
v_gene: TRBV5-4
CDR3nt: TGTGCCAGCAGCTTGGGGGGGGAGCCCCACTACGAGCAGTACTTC
CDR3aa: CASSLGGEPHYEQYF

abundance: NA
j_gene: TRBJ2-7
d_gene: NA
v_gene: TRBV6-1
CDR3nt: TGTGCCAGCAGTGGGAGGCTGAGGCTCAGCTCCTACGAGCAGTACTTC
CDR3aa: CASSGRLRLSSYEQYF

abundance: NA
j_gene: TRBJ1-2
d_gene: NA
v_gene: TRBV28
CDR3nt: TGTGCCAGCACCCCAACAGGGAGCGGCTATGGCTACACCTTC
CDR3aa: CASTPTGSGYGYTF

abundance: NA
j_gene: TRBJ1-4
d_gene: NA
v_gene: TRBV3-1/TRBV3-2
CDR3nt: TGTGCCAGCAGCCGGGGGGGCAGGGGTGAAAAACTGTTTTTT
CDR3aa: CASSRGGRGEKLFF

abundance: NA
j_gene: TRBJ1-2
d_gene: TRBD1
v_gene: TRBV2
CDR3nt: TGTGCCACCCGGGTGTCCTCCGTGTGGGGACAGGGCTTATCCTATGGCTACACCTTC
CDR3aa: CATRVSSVWGQGLSYGYTF

abundance: NA
j_gene: TRBJ2-3
d_gene: TRBD2
v_gene: TRBV5-4
CDR3nt: TGTGCCAGCAGCTTTTGGCTAGCGGGCAGCACAGATACGCAGTATTTT
CDR3aa: CASSFWLAGSTDTQYF

abundance: NA
j_gene: TRBJ1-4
d_gene: NA
v_gene: TRBV6-5
CDR3nt: TGTGCCAGCAGTCGCAGGGGAGAGGGGGAAAAACTGTTTTTT
CDR3aa: CASSRRGEGEKLFF

abundance: NA
j_gene: TRBJ2-1
d_gene: TRBD2
v_gene: TRBV20-1
CDR3nt: TGCAGTGCTAGTTCCCCGACTAGCGGGAGGGTGGATGAGCAGTTCTTC
CDR3aa: CSASSPTSGRVDEQFF

abundance: NA
j_gene: TRBJ2-1
d_gene: TRBD2
v_gene: TRBV4-1
CDR3nt: TGCGCCAGCAGCCAAGGGCGACTAGCGGGAGGGAAGACCTACAATGAGCAGTTCTTC
CDR3aa: CASSQGRLAGGKTYNEQFF

abundance: NA
j_gene: TRBJ1-2
d_gene: TRBD1
v_gene: TRBV2
CDR3nt: TGTGCCAGCAGGGCCCGGGACAGGGCGGGCTATGGCTACACCTTC
CDR3aa: CASRARDRAGYGYTF

abundance: NA
j_gene: TRBJ2-2
d_gene: TRBD2
v_gene: TRBV24-1
CDR3nt: TGTGCCACCAGCCGACGGGGGGGGACGCTAAACACCGGGGAGCTGTTTTTT
CDR3aa: CATSRRGGTLNTGELFF

abundance: NA
j_gene: TRBJ2-1
d_gene: TRBD2
v_gene: TRBV9
CDR3nt: TGTGCCAGCAGCGGGGCTAGCGGGAGCTCCTACAATGAGCAGTTCTTC
CDR3aa: CASSGASGSSYNEQFF

abundance: NA
j_gene: TRBJ1-5
d_gene: NA
v_gene: TRBV10-3
CDR3nt: TGTGCCATCAGTGAGTCTGGAAGGGGAGGGGGCAATCAGCCCCAGCATTTT
CDR3aa: CAISESGRGGGNQPQHF

abundance: NA
j_gene: TRBJ1-4
d_gene: NA
v_gene: TRBV6-5
CDR3nt: TGTGCCACCACCCCACAGGGTGAAAAACTGTTTTTT
CDR3aa: CATTPQGEKLFF

abundance: few
j_gene: TRBJ2-2
d_gene: NA
v_gene: TRBV4-2
CDR3nt: TGTGCCAGCGGGGTGCGGGGCCTGAACACCGGGGAGCTGTTTTTT
CDR3aa: CASGVRGLNTGELFF

abundance: NA
j_gene: TRBJ1-2
d_gene: NA
v_gene: TRBV5-1
CDR3nt: TGCGCCAGCAGCTTGGGTTCAGGGGAAGGAGGCTACACCTTC
CDR3aa: CASSLGSGEGGYTF

abundance: NA
j_gene: TRBJ2-7
d_gene: TRBD2
v_gene: TRBV19
CDR3nt: TGTGCCAGTAGTGGGCTAGCGGGAGCCGAGCAGTACTTC
CDR3aa: CASSGLAGAEQYF

abundance: NA
j_gene: TRBJ2-1
d_gene: NA
v_gene: TRBV11-2
CDR3nt: TGTGCCAGCAGCTTAGCCGGTGCCTCCTACAATGAGCAGTTCTTC
CDR3aa: CASSLAGASYNEQFF

abundance: NA
j_gene: TRBJ1-2
d_gene: NA
v_gene: TRBV3-1/TRBV3-2
CDR3nt: TGTGCCAGCAGCCAAGATCCGGGCTATGGCTACACCTTC
CDR3aa: CASSQDPGYGYTF

abundance: NA
j_gene: TRBJ1-5
d_gene: TRBD1
v_gene: TRBV6-6
CDR3nt: TGTGCCAGCAACGCCGGGACAGGGTACAATCAGCCCCAGCATTTT
CDR3aa: CASNAGTGYNQPQHF

abundance: NA
j_gene: TRBJ1-2
d_gene: NA
v_gene: TRBV9
CDR3nt: TGTGCCAGCAGCGTGGGGGGTGTGCCCATCTATGGCTACACCTTC
CDR3aa: CASSVGGVPIYGYTF

abundance: few
j_gene: TRBJ2-7
d_gene: TRBD2
v_gene: TRBV10-1
CDR3nt: TGCGCCAGCAACACCCGGGGTAGCGGGAGGAGGTACGAGCAGTACTTC
CDR3aa: CASNTRGSGRRYEQYF

abundance: NA
j_gene: TRBJ1-5
d_gene: TRBD1
v_gene: TRBV2
CDR3nt: TGTGCCAGCAGCGCCGGACAGGGGAAGCCCCAGCATTTT
CDR3aa: CASSAGQGKPQHF

abundance: NA
j_gene: TRBJ2-6
d_gene: NA
v_gene: TRBV9
CDR3nt: TGTGCCAGCAGCACCTCGGGAACAGCCTCTGGGGCCAACGTCCTGACTTTC
CDR3aa: CASSTSGTASGANVLTF

abundance: NA
j_gene: TRBJ2-7
d_gene: TRBD1
v_gene: TRBV11-2
CDR3nt: TGTGCCAGCAGCCCCGGGACAGTAGGTGAGCAGTACTTC
CDR3aa: CASSPGTVGEQYF

abundance: once
j_gene: TRBJ1-2
d_gene: NA
v_gene: TRBV28
CDR3nt: TGTGCCAGCACCCTGAGGGCTAACTATGGCTACACCTTC
CDR3aa: CASTLRANYGYTF

abundance: few
j_gene: TRBJ1-1
d_gene: TRBD1
v_gene: TRBV5-1
CDR3nt: TGCGCCACCAAGACAGGGGCCCTGGGCACTGAAGCTTTCTTT
CDR3aa: CATKTGALGTEAFF

abundance: NA
j_gene: TRBJ1-6
d_gene: NA
v_gene: TRBV12-3/TRBV12-4
CDR3nt: TGTGCCAGCAGTTTCAGGGGAAATTCACCCCTCCACTTT
CDR3aa: CASSFRGNSPLHF

abundance: few
j_gene: TRBJ2-3
d_gene: NA
v_gene: TRBV14
CDR3nt: TGTGCCAGCAGCCAAGATCGGGCAGCGGGTACGCAGTATTTT
CDR3aa: CASSQDRAAGTQYF

abundance: NA
j_gene: TRBJ2-1
d_gene: TRBD2
v_gene: TRBV7-8
CDR3nt: TGTGCCAGCAGCCCCCTAGCGGGGGAGCAGTTCTTC
CDR3aa: CASSPLAGEQFF

abundance: NA
j_gene: TRBJ1-4
d_gene: TRBD1
v_gene: TRBV30
CDR3nt: TGTGCCGGGACAGGGGGCAATGAAAAACTGTTTTTT
CDR3aa: CAGTGGNEKLFF

abundance: NA
j_gene: TRBJ2-3
d_gene: TRBD2
v_gene: TRBV5-1
CDR3nt: TGCGCCAGCAGCTTGGGGGCTAGCGGCTCTAGCACAGATACGCAGTATTTT
CDR3aa: CASSLGASGSSTDTQYF

abundance: NA
j_gene: TRBJ2-5
d_gene: NA
v_gene: TRBV27
CDR3nt: TGTGCCAGCAGTCCTAGGAGGGCCATGGGGGAGACCCAGTACTTC
CDR3aa: CASSPRRAMGETQYF

abundance: NA
j_gene: TRBJ1-2
d_gene: NA
v_gene: TRBV4-3
CDR3nt: TGCGCCAGCAGCCAAGAGGTCCGGAGCGGGGCGGGCTACACCTTC
CDR3aa: CASSQEVRSGAGYTF

abundance: NA
j_gene: TRBJ2-3
d_gene: TRBD2
v_gene: TRBV10-3
CDR3nt: TGTGCCATCAGTGGAGGTAGGACTAGCGGGAGGAGTCTAGATACGCAGTATTTT
CDR3aa: CAISGGRTSGRSLDTQYF

abundance: NA
j_gene: TRBJ2-3
d_gene: NA
v_gene: TRBV19
CDR3nt: TGTGCCAGTAGTTTGGGCGGGTACACAGATACGCAGTATTTT
CDR3aa: CASSLGGYTDTQYF

abundance: few
j_gene: TRBJ1-1
d_gene: TRBD1
v_gene: TRBV7-7
CDR3nt: TGTGCCAGCAGCCGGGACAGGAACACTGAAGCTTTCTTT
CDR3aa: CASSRDRNTEAFF

abundance: NA
j_gene: TRBJ1-3
d_gene: TRBD1
v_gene: TRBV19
CDR3nt: TGTGCCAGTACCGGGAACGCCGGGACAGGCTCTGGAAACACCATATATTTT
CDR3aa: CASTGNAGTGSGNTIYF

abundance: NA
j_gene: TRBJ2-3
d_gene: TRBD2
v_gene: TRBV20-1
CDR3nt: TGCAGTGCAAGTGGAGGGACTAGCGGCTTCTCTAGCACAGATACGCAGTATTTT
CDR3aa: CSASGGTSGFSSTDTQYF

abundance: once
j_gene: TRBJ2-6
d_gene: NA
v_gene: TRBV6-2/TRBV6-3
CDR3nt: TGTGCCAGCAGTCCAGGGTATGGGGCCAACGTCCTGACTTTC
CDR3aa: CASSPGYGANVLTF